The 21 T cell receptor beta chains listed next were all sequenced from one sample in a study of blood T cells in healthy people across ages. Then a second PCR, running about 7 to 11 cycles, was carried out with a sample-barcoded 5' primer and a J-beta primer mix. TCRdb used MiXCR to reprocess the 5' RACE reads, holding one entry per CDR3 protein. The table shows some 760,000 distinct CDR3 sequences, with around 25% occurring only once. These data were likewise used in another study, on T cells of mothers and their children.

The sample consisted of blood. The receptors shown here come from a boy aged 10-17 years in good health.

The chain carries TRBV25-1 and TRBJ2-5; no reliable D call. The V and J ends lost 1 base and 5 bases respectively, with 14 bases between them. The CDR3 is 15 amino acids. Germline V lookup: CDR1 MGHDK, CDR2 SYGVNS. CDR3 DNA: TGTGCCAGCAGTGAATGGGTCGGATCAAGGGAGACCCAGTACTTC. Residues: CASSEWVGSRETQYF. Full variable domain (missing parts from reference TRBV25-1 and TRBJ2-5): EADIYQTPRYLVIGTGKKITLECSQTMGHDKMYWYQQDPGMELHLIHYSYGVNSTEKGDLSSESTVSRIRTEHFPLTLESARPSHTSQYLCASSEWVGSRETQYFGPGTRLLVL.

This clonotype was picked up a small number of times. The chain links TRBV29-1 to TRBJ1-5; 7 nucleotides align to TRBD1. Looked up from germline, CDR1 is SQVTM and CDR2 is ANQGSEA. Germline trimming cut 0 bases from V and 8 bases from J; bases unmatched to any gene: 1. This CDR3 contains 12 residues. The CDR3 is CSVEDTGEPQHF. DNA of the CDR3: TGCAGCGTTGAAGACACAGGGGAGCCCCAGCATTTT.

This clonotype was recorded a few times. The gene calls are TRBV9 and TRBJ1-2; unclear D gene. Germline V gene data show CDR1 as SGDLS and CDR2 as YYNGEE. CDR3 size: 12 residues. V was shortened by 0 bases and J by 4 bases, with 4 bases between the two germline ends. The CDR3 region has the DNA TGTGCCAGCAGCGTAGGCAGCTATGGCTACACCTTC. This codes for CASSVGSYGYTF. Variable domain in full (rest from reference TRBV9 and TRBJ1-2): DSGVTQTPKHLITATGQRVTLRCSPRSGDLSVYWYQQSLDQGLQFLIQYYNGEERAKGNILERFSAQQFPDLHSELNLSSLELGDSALYFCASSVGSYGYTFGSGTRLTVV.

This clonotype was observed a few times. This chain's CDR3 is CATSATSGITDTQYF. CDR3 sequence (DNA): TGTGCCACCAGCGCGACTAGCGGAATCACAGATACGCAGTATTTT. The chain has TRBV24-1 and TRBJ2-3; TRBD2 agrees at 9 bases. The germline gives CDR1 KGHDR, CDR2 SFDVKD. V trimming: 7 bases; J trimming: 2 bases; junction bases outside the gene matches: 6. The CDR3 contains 15 residues.

The rearrangement links TRBV15 to TRBJ2-1, with 8 bases fitting TRBD1. CDR1 and CDR2 (germline): LNHNV, YYDKDF (reference sequence). This CDR3 is built from 13 residues. J gave up 14 bases and V 2 bases, and 8 bases lay outside the gene matches. The CDR3 protein is CATSRITKTGEFF. The DNA of the CDR3 is TGTGCCACCAGCAGAATAACGAAGACAGGGGAGTTCTTC.

In its sample, this clonotype was seen a few times. This chain connects TRBV29-1 to TRBJ2-6; D is perhaps TRBD1 (6 bases). The V end was cut by 7 bases, the J end by 0 bases, with 13 bases between. Per germline, CDR1 SQVTM and CDR2 ANQGSEA. The CDR3 totals 15 residues. The DNA for the CDR3 is TGCAGCGCGACAGGTAGTAACTCTGGGGCCAACGTCCTGACTTTC. Residues: CSATGSNSGANVLTF.

The chain links TRBV12-3 or TRBV12-4 to TRBJ1-2; D possibly corresponds to TRBD1 (5 bases). The germline V and J ends were trimmed by 3 bases and 3 bases, with 11 bases remaining between them. The CDR3 covers 14 residues. The CDR3 here is CASSFSGGDYGYTF. CDR3 sequence (DNA): TGTGCCAGCAGTTTTTCCGGGGGAGACTATGGCTACACCTTC.

This clonotype was seen just once. At one of its ends the junction is not consistent with the germline gene, which may arise from a read error. This sequence joins TRBV7-2 and TRBJ2-3; 7 bases are a match to TRBD2. This CDR3 has 15 amino acids. CDR1 is SGHTA, CDR2 FQGNSA, per germline. This CDR3 reads CASSIRSGGTDTQYF. The CDR3 DNA reads as TGCGCCAGCAGCATTAGAAGCGGGGGCACAGATACGCAGTATTTT.

This clonotype was seen a few times. This sequence joins TRBV20-1 and TRBJ1-2; the match to TRBD1 covers 7 bases. The J segment lost 0 bases and the V segment lost 3 bases, leaving 7 bases of the junction unmatched. Germline CDR1 and CDR2: DFQATT and SNEGSKA (reference sequence). This CDR3 has 15 amino acids. CDR3 loop: CSARWDSEANYGYTF. CDR3 DNA: TGCAGTGCTAGGTGGGACAGTGAAGCTAACTATGGCTACACCTTC.

DNA for the CDR3: TGCGCCAGCAGCCAAGGCTCAGTAACTGGAAACACCATATATTTT. Amino acids: CASSQGSVTGNTIYF. V gene TRBV4-1 combines with J gene TRBJ1-3; unclear D gene. Trimming shortened V by 1 base and J by 2 bases, and 9 bases separated the two germline ends. Germline assignment: CDR1 MGHRA and CDR2 YSYEKL. The CDR3 has 15 amino acids.

V gene TRBV6-5 combines with J gene TRBJ2-2; D may be TRBD2 (5 bases). The CDR3 is made up of 15 amino acids. Germline-derived CDR1 and CDR2 are MNHEY and SVGAGI. Trimming took 6 bases from V and 2 from J, leaving 13 bases between them. CDR3 loop: CASSRPRVNTGELFF. The CDR3 bases are TGTGCCAGCAGCCGCCCGCGGGTTAACACCGGGGAGCTGTTTTTT.

This clonotype was seen more than once but under ten times. The chain recombines TRBV5-1 with TRBJ1-1; D ambiguous. Germline V gene lookup returns CDR1 SGHRS and CDR2 YFSETQ. CDR3 length equals 13 residues. The V end lost 2 bases, the J end lost 1 base, and 6 bases lay between the germline ends. CDR3 region: CASSFLSNTEAFF. The CDR3 DNA is TGCGCCAGCAGCTTTTTATCGAACACTGAAGCTTTCTTT.

The chain couples TRBV7-3 to TRBJ2-5, with D possibly being TRBD2 (7 bases). The tail of the sequence fits TRBJ2-1 better, so the J call may be wrong. The length of the CDR3 is 15 residues. Per germline, CDR1 SGHTA and CDR2 FQGTGA. The CDR3 DNA reads as TGTGCCAGCAGCCCAGGGGCTAGCGGATACGGTGAGCAGTTCTTC. As protein: CASSPGASGYGEQFF.

The V call is TRBV7-9, the J call TRBJ2-1, with D possibly matching TRBD1 (5 bases). Trimming shortened V by 1 base and J by 10 bases, and 17 bases separated the two germline ends. The CDR3 length is 15 residues. Germline values: CDR1 SEHNR, CDR2 FQNEAQ (reference sequence). CDR3 in amino acids: CASSLGGAGSQEQFF. CDR3 nucleotide sequence: TGTGCCAGCAGCTTAGGTGGGGCCGGTTCTCAGGAGCAGTTCTTC.

This clonotype was seen a few times. The chain carries TRBV18 and TRBJ2-7, with 7 bases aligning to TRBD1. CDR3 length equals 15 residues. After removal of 0 bases from V and 0 bases from J, the junction contained 2 bases not matched to a gene. Per the germline V gene, CDR1 is KGHSH and CDR2 is LQKENI. CDR3 in amino acids: CASSPPDRFSYEQYF. The CDR3 DNA follows: TGTGCCAGCTCACCACCGGACAGGTTCTCCTACGAGCAGTACTTC.

This clonotype was detected only a few times. The chain is built from TRBV27 and TRBJ2-3; D perhaps matches TRBD2 (5 bases). The CDR3 is 12 amino acids. V was clipped by 11 bases and J by 2 bases, with 11 bases between them. CDR1 and CDR2 from the germline V gene are MNHEY and SMNVEV (reference sequence). The CDR3 spells CAVIDYTDTQYF. DNA for the CDR3: TGTGCCGTCATCGACTACACAGATACGCAGTATTTT.

V gene TRBV29-1 combines with J gene TRBJ2-7; D not resolved. CDR1 SQVTM and CDR2 ANQGSEA come from the germline V gene. The CDR3 is 12 amino acids. V was trimmed by 6 bases and J by 2 bases, leaving 11 bases between them. CDR3 sequence reads: CSVVTGPYEQYF. The CDR3 nucleotides are TGCAGCGTGGTAACCGGTCCCTACGAGCAGTACTTC.

J is TRBJ2-5 and V is TRBV28; the D gene is possibly TRBD1 (5 bases). The CDR3 consists of 13 residues. The germline gives CDR1 MDHEN, CDR2 SYDVKM. The V end was cut by 6 bases, the J end by 7 bases, with 15 bases between. CDR3 sequence (DNA): TGTGCCAGCAGGGGCAGGGCTGGTGCGACCCAGTACTTC. Amino acids: CASRGRAGATQYF.

The rearrangement links TRBV4-1 to TRBJ1-1, with D perhaps matching TRBD1 (5 bases). Trimming removed 0 bases from V and 3 bases from J, with 11 bases in between. This CDR3 spans 15 amino acids. The V gene's germline CDR1 is MGHRA and CDR2 YSYEKL. The CDR3 protein is CASSQEEGLYTEAFF. In DNA form, the CDR3 reads TGCGCCAGCAGCCAAGAAGAGGGGCTTTACACTGAAGCTTTCTTT.

The chain couples TRBV7-3 to TRBJ2-1, with D possibly called TRBD1 or TRBD2 (5 bases each). CDR3 length equals 15 residues. Germline V gives CDR1 SGHTA, CDR2 FQGTGA. V lost 2 bases, J lost 4 bases, and 12 bases lay in between. As DNA, the CDR3 is TGTGCCAGCAGCTTATTTGAGGGGCCATACAATGAGCAGTTCTTC. Protein: CASSLFEGPYNEQFF.

The chain has TRBV27 and TRBJ2-2; D possibly corresponds to TRBD2 (5 bases). The CDR3 covers 12 residues. With 6 bases removed from V and 8 bases from J, the gap between germline ends came to 10 bases. Germline lookup yields CDR1 MNHEY and CDR2 SMNVEV (reference sequence). The CDR3 nucleotides are TGTGCCAGCAGACCGAGAGGGGGGGAGCTGTTTTTT. As protein: CASRPRGGELFF.